This paragraph reports one TCR beta chain. Clones were sequenced by immunoSEQ multiplex PCR, and TCRdb holds only the in-frame ones, with some missing. The table records tens of thousands of clones, just under 95% of them present only once. The CDR3 has 14 amino acids. CDR1 and CDR2 (germline): SGHAT, FQDESV (reference sequence). V lost 7 bases to trimming and J lost 0 bases, with 10 bases between them. The sample comes from a study of technical replicates of blood from several donors. The sample consisted of PBMCs. The gene calls are TRBV11-1 and TRBJ1-3; no definite D call. This TCR derives from a human donor in good health. Some clones in this sample may be carry-over from other donors' samples. The CDR3 DNA sequence: TGTGCCAGCAAGCTAAGAAACTCTGGAAACACCATATATTTT. This gives the protein CASKLRNSGNTIYF. The complete variable domain, with remaining parts taken from reference TRBV11-1 and TRBJ1-3, reads EAEVAQSPRYKITEKSQAVAFWCDPISGHATLYWYRQILGQGPELLVQFQDESVVDDSQLPKDRFSAERLKGVDSTLKIQPAELGDSAMYLCASKLRNSGNTIYFGEGSWLTVV.